A single T cell receptor (beta chain) is shown here with its context. As yet, its antigen is unknown. Assay: immunoSEQ multiplex PCR; the TCRdb copy retains only in-frame clones and omits some. The data hold over 250,000 clones, with 60% to 80% observed a single time. This record belongs to a study of cytotoxic CD8 clonotypes in ibrutinib-treated CLL. At the level of the study: By median roughly 74 months, 12 had progressed and about 15 stayed remitted; responses had been 2 complete and approximately 24 partial. The samples contained under 300,000 productive templates on average. They also contained an average of roughly 90,000 productive rearrangements. Study findings and constraints: The times at which samples were taken varied between sustained-remission and progressing patients. Patients had baseline clonality above age-matched healthy donors, and this clonality moved with circulating CD8+ T-cell counts.

Deletions cut 3 bases from V and 10 bases from J, with 10 bases between. The CDR3 runs 11 residues. Germline CDR1 is DFQATT and CDR2 is SNEGSKA (reference sequence). This sequence was found in a human donor with chronic lymphocytic leukemia. Sequenced material: PBMCs, taken at disease progression, from a patient treated with ibrutinib. This sequence joins TRBV20-1 and TRBJ2-1; D is ambiguous. The CDR3 nucleotides are TGCAGTGCTAGCAAGGATTTCGAGCAGTTCTTC. Encoded protein: CSASKDFEQFF.